This TCR beta chain was identified during a study of blood T cell repertoires in COVID-19. Profiling relied on immunoSEQ multiplex PCR, and the TCRdb table lists in-frame clones only, not all of them. The sample has over 80,000 clones; 91% are singletons. Sequencing used peripheral blood. The receptor's source is a human donor with active COVID-19. The donor label of this sample is uncertain.

CDR3: CASSQVDLGLAGGNEQFF. CDR3 nucleotides: TGCGCCAGCAGCCAAGTAGACCTCGGACTAGCGGGAGGCAATGAGCAGTTCTTC. V gene TRBV4-1 combines with J gene TRBJ2-1; 14 nucleotides agree with TRBD2. After removal of 1 base from V and 6 bases from J, the junction contained 8 bases not matched to a gene. Germline CDR1 and CDR2: MGHRA and YSYEKL. The CDR3 length is 18 residues.